This T cell receptor (beta chain) emerged from a study of cytomegalovirus exposure and HLA in healthy donors. It was with 60 Vbeta and 13 Jbeta primers that the PCR ran. This table comes from immunoSEQ multiplex PCR, and its TCRdb copy is limited to in-frame clones, with some not included. The sample table sets out 120,000 to 150,000 clones. Points from the study as a whole: Researchers reported in a later analysis that common viral pathogens appeared linked to several top clusters.

A remark on this clone: Its antigen is not identified.

CDR1 and CDR2 (germline): SGHDT, YYEEEE. The CDR3 spans 14 residues. The V segment lost 4 bases and the J segment 5 bases; nucleotides outside the gene matches: 6. This sequence originates from a man between 40 and 49 years old in good health and CMV-seronegative. The genes are TRBV5-6 and TRBJ2-3; 8 bases map to TRBD2. The sample comprised PBMCs. The CDR3 here is CASSPYSGGDTQYF. The CDR3 DNA is TGTGCCAGCAGCCCCTACAGCGGGGGAGATACGCAGTATTTT.